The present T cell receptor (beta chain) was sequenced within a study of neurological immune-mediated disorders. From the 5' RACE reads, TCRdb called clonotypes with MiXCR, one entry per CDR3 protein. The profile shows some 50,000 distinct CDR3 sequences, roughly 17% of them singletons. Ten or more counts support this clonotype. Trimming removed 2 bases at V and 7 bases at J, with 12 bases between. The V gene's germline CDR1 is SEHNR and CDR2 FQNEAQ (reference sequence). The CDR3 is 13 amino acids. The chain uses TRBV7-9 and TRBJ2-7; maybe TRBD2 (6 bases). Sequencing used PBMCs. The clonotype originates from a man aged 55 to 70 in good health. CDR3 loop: CASSLTMGREQYF. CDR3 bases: TGTGCCAGCAGCTTAACGATGGGGAGGGAGCAGTACTTC.